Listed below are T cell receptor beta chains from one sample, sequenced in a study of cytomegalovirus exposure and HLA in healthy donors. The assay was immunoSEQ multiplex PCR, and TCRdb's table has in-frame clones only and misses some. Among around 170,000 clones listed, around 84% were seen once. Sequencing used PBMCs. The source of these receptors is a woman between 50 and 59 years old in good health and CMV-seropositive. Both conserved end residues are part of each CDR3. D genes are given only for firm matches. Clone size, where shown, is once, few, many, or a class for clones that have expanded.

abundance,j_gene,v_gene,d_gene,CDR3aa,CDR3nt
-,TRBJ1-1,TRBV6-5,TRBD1,CASRGQGADEAFF,TGTGCCAGCAGGGGACAGGGGGCGGATGAAGCTTTCTTT
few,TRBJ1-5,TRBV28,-,CASSFGGSNQPQHF,TGTGCCAGCAGTTTCGGAGGGAGCAATCAGCCCCAGCATTTT
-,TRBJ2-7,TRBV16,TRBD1,CASSQFADRGLNEQYF,TGTGCCAGCAGCCAATTTGCGGACAGGGGGCTGAACGAGCAGTACTTC
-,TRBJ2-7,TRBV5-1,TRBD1,CASSQDGTGGYEQYF,TGCGCCAGCAGCCAAGACGGGACAGGGGGCTACGAGCAGTACTTC
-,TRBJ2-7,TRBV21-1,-,CASSKGRRGRAYEQYF,TGTGCCAGCAGCAAAGGCAGAAGGGGCCGAGCCTACGAGCAGTACTTC
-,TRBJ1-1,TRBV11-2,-,CASSLDRVGTEAFF,TGTGCCAGCAGCTTAGACAGGGTTGGCACTGAAGCTTTCTTT
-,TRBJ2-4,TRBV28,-,CASSLEELKGNIQYF,TGTGCCAGCAGTTTGGAAGAACTAAAGGGGAACATTCAGTACTTC
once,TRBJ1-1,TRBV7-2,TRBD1,CASSPRTGKGGTEAFF,TGTGCCAGCAGCCCCCGGACAGGGAAGGGTGGCACTGAAGCTTTCTTT
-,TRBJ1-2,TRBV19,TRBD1,CASTPGGSNYGYTF,TGTGCCAGTACCCCAGGGGGCTCTAACTATGGCTACACCTTC
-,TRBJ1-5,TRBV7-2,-,CASSLERDRQPQHF,TGTGCCAGCAGCTTAGAACGGGATCGACAGCCCCAGCATTTT
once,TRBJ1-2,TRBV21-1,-,CASSNGVEVLFNYGYTF,TGTGCCAGCAGCAATGGTGTCGAGGTCCTCTTTAACTATGGCTACACCTTC
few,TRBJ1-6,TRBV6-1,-,CASSTATNSPLHF,TGTGCCAGCAGTACAGCAACAAATTCACCCCTCCACTTT
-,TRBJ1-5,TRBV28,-,CASSLDTYQPQHF,TGTGCCAGCAGCTTAGACACCTATCAGCCCCAGCATTTT
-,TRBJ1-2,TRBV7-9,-,CASSPDSYGYTF,TGTGCCAGCAGCCCGGACAGCTATGGCTACACCTTC
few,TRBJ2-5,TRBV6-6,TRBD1,CASSRPDRVPGETQYF,TGTGCCAGCAGCCGACCGGACAGGGTCCCAGGAGAGACCCAGTACTTC
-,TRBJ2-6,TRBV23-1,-,CASSLSLWANVLTF,TGCGCCAGCAGTCTAAGCCTCTGGGCCAACGTCCTGACTTTC
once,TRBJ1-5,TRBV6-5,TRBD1,CASTEGQGMSQPQHF,TGTGCCAGCACCGAGGGACAGGGGATGAGTCAGCCCCAGCATTTT
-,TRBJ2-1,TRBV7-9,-,CASSPAAEQFF,TGTGCCAGCAGCCCAGCGGCCGAGCAGTTCTTC
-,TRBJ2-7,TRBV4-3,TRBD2,CASSQEYGGGAIYEQYF,TGCGCCAGCAGCCAAGAGTATGGCGGGGGGGCTATCTACGAGCAGTACTTC
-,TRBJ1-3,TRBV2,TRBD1,CASSGGQGRNTIYF,TGTGCCAGCAGTGGAGGACAGGGGAGAAACACCATATATTTT
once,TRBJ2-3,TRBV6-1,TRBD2,CASSEGLLAGGLTQYF,TGTGCCAGCAGTGAAGGGTTGCTAGCGGGGGGACTTACGCAGTATTTT
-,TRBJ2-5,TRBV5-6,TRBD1,CASSSTGGRETQYF,TGTGCCAGCAGCTCGACAGGGGGCCGGGAGACCCAGTACTTC
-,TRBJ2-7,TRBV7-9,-,CASSVTAGDYEQYF,TGTGCCAGCAGCGTCACGGCAGGGGACTACGAGCAGTACTTC
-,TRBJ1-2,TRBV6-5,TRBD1,CASTYFRGGNYGYTF,TGTGCCAGCACATACTTTCGAGGGGGCAACTATGGCTACACCTTC
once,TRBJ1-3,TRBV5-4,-,CASSFSGEPGNTIYF,TGTGCCAGCAGCTTTTCGGGAGAGCCTGGAAACACCATATATTTT
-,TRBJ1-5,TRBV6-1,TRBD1,CASGPGQGGPQPQHF,TGTGCCAGCGGCCCCGGACAGGGGGGACCTCAGCCCCAGCATTTT
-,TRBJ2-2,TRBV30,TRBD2,CAWSDSTSGGASGELFF,TGTGCCTGGAGTGATTCGACTAGCGGGGGGGCCTCCGGGGAGCTGTTTTTT
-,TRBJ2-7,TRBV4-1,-,CASRESNLDEQYF,TGCGCCAGCAGAGAAAGCAACTTGGACGAGCAGTACTTC
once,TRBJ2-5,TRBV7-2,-,CASSLTRAQETQYF,TGTGCCAGCTCCTTAACCAGGGCCCAAGAGACCCAGTACTTC
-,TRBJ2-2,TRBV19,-,CASSIVTGDREDTGELFF,TGTGCCAGTAGTATCGTCACTGGTGACAGGGAGGACACCGGGGAGCTGTTTTTT
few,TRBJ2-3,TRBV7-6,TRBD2,CASSLSLAGPRKYF,TGTGCCAGCAGCTTAAGTCTAGCGGGGCCGCGAAAGTATTTT
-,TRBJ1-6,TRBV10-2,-,CASSLTDVNSPLHF,TGCGCCAGCAGTCTGACAGACGTAAATTCACCCCTCCACTTT
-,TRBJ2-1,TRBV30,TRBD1,CAWSRTGPNNEQFF,TGTGCCTGGAGCCGGACAGGGCCTAACAATGAGCAGTTCTTC
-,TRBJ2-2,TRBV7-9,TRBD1,CASSRRTGGGTGELFF,TGTGCCAGCAGCCGCCGCACAGGGGGCGGCACCGGGGAGCTGTTTTTT
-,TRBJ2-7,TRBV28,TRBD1,CASGTGSSYEQYF,TGTGCCAGCGGGACAGGGAGCTCCTACGAGCAGTACTTC
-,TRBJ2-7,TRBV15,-,CATSRDGREQYF,TGTGCCACCAGCAGAGATGGGAGGGAGCAGTACTTC
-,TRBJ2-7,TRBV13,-,CASSLGLGRRAPSYEQYF,TGTGCCAGCAGCTTAGGCCTCGGCAGGAGGGCCCCCTCCTACGAGCAGTACTTC
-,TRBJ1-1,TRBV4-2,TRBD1,CASSPGQKNTEAFF,TGTGCCAGCAGCCCGGGACAGAAGAACACTGAAGCTTTCTTT
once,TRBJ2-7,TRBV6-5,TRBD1,CASRGQGSYEQYF,TGTGCCAGCAGGGGACAGGGTTCGTACGAGCAGTACTTC